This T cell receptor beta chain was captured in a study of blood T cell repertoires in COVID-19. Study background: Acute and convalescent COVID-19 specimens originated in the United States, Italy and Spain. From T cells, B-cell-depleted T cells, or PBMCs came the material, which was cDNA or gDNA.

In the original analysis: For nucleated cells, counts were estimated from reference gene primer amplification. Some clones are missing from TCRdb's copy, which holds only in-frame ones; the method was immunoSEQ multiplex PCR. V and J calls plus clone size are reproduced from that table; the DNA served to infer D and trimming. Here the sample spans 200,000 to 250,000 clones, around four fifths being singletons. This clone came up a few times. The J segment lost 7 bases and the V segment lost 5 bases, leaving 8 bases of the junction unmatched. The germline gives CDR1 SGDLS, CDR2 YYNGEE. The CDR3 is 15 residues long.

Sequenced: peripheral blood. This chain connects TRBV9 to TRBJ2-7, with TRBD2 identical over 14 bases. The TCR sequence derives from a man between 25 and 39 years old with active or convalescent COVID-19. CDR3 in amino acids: CASSSGLAGVKEQYF. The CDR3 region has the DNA TGTGCCAGCAGTTCGGGACTAGCGGGAGTCAAAGAGCAGTACTTC. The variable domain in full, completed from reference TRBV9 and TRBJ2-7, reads DSGVTQTPKHLITATGQRVTLRCSPRSGDLSVYWYQQSLDQGLQFLIQYYNGEERAKGNILERFSAQQFPDLHSELNLSSLELGDSALYFCASSSGLAGVKEQYFGPGTRLTVT.